Listed below are T cell receptor beta chains from one sample, sequenced in a study of PD-1 blockade in classical Hodgkin lymphoma. TCRdb's table, derived via immunoSEQ multiplex PCR, lists solely in-frame clones and lacks some. Found here are some 27,000 clones, roughly 80% of them singletons; the top ten hold approximately 0.62%. Sequencing used CD4+ T cells from blood, obtained before the fourth cycle of nivolumab. The receptor set was obtained from a human donor with classical Hodgkin lymphoma. Each CDR3 is given with its conserved first and last residue. D genes are given only for firm matches. Where a row states a size, it is once, few, many or the class of an expanded clone; other rows omit it.

j_call d_call v_call cdr3_length clone_size cdr3_aa cdr3_nt
TRBJ1-3 - TRBV5-1 17 - CASSLADAGNSGNTIYF TGCGCCAGCAGCTTGGCCGACGCAGGGAACTCTGGAAACACCATATATTTT
TRBJ2-7 - TRBV2 13 - CASSRLKDNEQYF TGTGCCAGCAGCCGTTTGAAAGACAACGAGCAGTACTTC
TRBJ1-2 TRBD1 TRBV5-1 12 - CASGTDHYGYTF TGCGCCAGCGGGACAGACCACTATGGCTACACCTTC
TRBJ2-3 TRBD1 TRBV5-1 15 - CASGPTGGGTDTQYF TGCGCCAGCGGGCCGACAGGGGGAGGCACAGATACGCAGTATTTT
TRBJ1-1 - TRBV7-8 14 - CASSLVGGNTEAFF TGTGCCAGCAGCTTAGTGGGAGGGAACACTGAAGCTTTCTTT
TRBJ1-4 - TRBV28 15 - CASSLGGIDYEKLFF TGTGCCAGCAGTTTAGGAGGGATCGACTATGAAAAACTGTTTTTT
TRBJ1-2 TRBD1 TRBV7-9 13 - CASSSGQHNGYTF TGTGCCAGCAGCTCGGGACAGCACAATGGCTACACCTTC
TRBJ2-1 - TRBV5-1 13 once CASTGGLYNEQFF TGCGCCAGCACCGGGGGACTCTACAATGAGCAGTTCTTC
TRBJ1-6 TRBD1 TRBV7-8 17 - CASSLDRGQSYNSPLHF TGTGCCAGCAGCTTAGACAGGGGGCAGTCTTATAATTCACCCCTCCACTTT
TRBJ1-1 TRBD1 TRBV28 15 - CASSPSGQVTTEAFF TGTGCCAGCAGTCCCTCGGGACAGGTTACCACTGAAGCTTTCTTT
TRBJ1-6 TRBD1 TRBV19 14 once CASSIDRAGSPLHF TGTGCCAGTAGTATCGACAGGGCGGGTTCACCCCTCCACTTT
TRBJ1-1 - TRBV12-5 12 - CASGTEGTEAFF TGTGCTAGTGGGACGGAAGGAACTGAAGCTTTCTTT
TRBJ2-7 - TRBV11-2 14 - CASSLSSRPYEQYF TGTGCCAGCAGCTTAAGCTCCCGCCCCTACGAGCAGTACTTC
TRBJ2-2 - TRBV7-2 18 - CASSQFITTVANTGELFF TGTGCCAGCAGCCAATTCATTACGACAGTCGCGAACACCGGGGAGCTGTTTTTT
TRBJ2-7 - TRBV5-1 16 - CASSFQGGVSSYEQYF TGCGCCAGCAGCTTTCAGGGCGGGGTTAGCTCCTACGAGCAGTACTTC
TRBJ2-1 - TRBV4-2 13 - CASSPGLLNEQFF TGTGCCAGCAGCCCGGGACTTCTCAATGAGCAGTTCTTC
TRBJ1-1 - TRBV18 15 - CASSAGLVMNTEAFF TGTGCCAGCTCAGCGGGACTCGTCATGAACACTGAAGCTTTCTTT
TRBJ1-2 - TRBV7-9 15 - CASSFGPNPGDGYTF TGTGCCAGCAGCTTTGGTCCCAACCCGGGGGATGGCTACACCTTC
TRBJ2-4 TRBD1 TRBV6-6 12 - CASRGTGNIQYF TGTGCCAGCAGGGGGACAGGGAACATTCAGTACTTC
TRBJ2-3 - TRBV5-1 16 - CASSFIQGLSTDTQYF TGCGCCAGCAGCTTTATCCAGGGCCTTTCTACAGATACGCAGTATTTT